This is a list of T cell receptor beta chains from one sample in a study of blood T cell repertoires in COVID-19. The protocol was immunoSEQ multiplex PCR, while the TCRdb copy is restricted to in-frame clones and leaves out a portion. This sample has over 65,000 clones, with around four fifths found just once. The sequencing input was peripheral blood. Receptor source: a man between 60 and 70 years old with COVID-19, enrolled during active disease. Both conserved end residues are part of each CDR3. Fields, in order: J gene, D gene, clone size, V gene, CDR3 protein, CDR3 DNA. A D gene is named only where the DNA matches it firmly. Clone size, where shown, is once, few, many, or a class for clones that have expanded.

TRBJ2-5,TRBD2,.,TRBV19,CASSIPSGVRGETQYF,TGTGCCAGTAGTATACCCAGCGGGGTGCGAGGAGAGACCCAGTACTTC
TRBJ1-4,TRBD1,.,TRBV5-5,CASSWTGGSGEKLFF,TGTGCCAGCAGTTGGACAGGGGGGAGTGGTGAAAAACTGTTTTTT
TRBJ1-4,.,.,TRBV5-1,CASSPTRVSNEKLFF,TGCGCCAGCAGCCCGACCAGGGTCTCTAATGAAAAACTGTTTTTT
TRBJ1-2,.,.,TRBV6-1,CASSEDGVNYGYTF,TGTGCCAGCAGTGAAGACGGGGTTAACTATGGCTACACCTTC
TRBJ1-2,.,few,TRBV6-5,CASSYSNYRDYGYTF,TGTGCCAGCAGTTACTCGAACTATCGGGACTATGGCTACACCTTC
TRBJ2-7,TRBD2,.,TRBV5-1,CASSSFGTSGSKSYEQYF,TGCGCCAGCAGCTCCTTCGGGACTAGCGGGAGTAAGTCCTACGAGCAGTACTTC
TRBJ2-5,TRBD2,.,TRBV18,CASSPSLAGGSYQETQYF,TGTGCCAGCTCACCCTCACTAGCGGGAGGGTCCTACCAAGAGACCCAGTACTTC
TRBJ1-2,TRBD1,.,TRBV9,CASSVSAGGSYYGYTF,TGTGCCAGCAGCGTTTCGGCAGGGGGTTCTTACTATGGCTACACCTTC
TRBJ2-1,.,.,TRBV29-1,CSVPAGLNEQFF,TGCAGCGTCCCCGCAGGTTTGAATGAGCAGTTCTTC
TRBJ1-4,TRBD1,.,TRBV15,CATSMHRGSKLFF,TGTGCCACCAGCATGCACAGGGGATCAAAACTGTTTTTT
TRBJ2-2,.,.,TRBV12-1,CASSFAQKGQGAGGELFF,TGTGCCAGCAGCTTTGCGCAAAAGGGACAGGGGGCGGGCGGGGAGCTGTTTTTT
TRBJ2-6,.,.,TRBV30,CAWSSTRVSGANVLTF,TGTGCCTGGAGTTCAACGCGGGTCTCCGGGGCCAACGTCCTGACTTTC
TRBJ1-5,TRBD1,.,TRBV19,CASSREGQGNQPQHF,TGTGCCAGTAGTAGGGAAGGACAGGGAAATCAGCCCCAGCATTTT
TRBJ2-1,TRBD1,.,TRBV29-1,CSVNDRGIYNEQFF,TGCAGCGTAAATGACAGGGGGATCTACAATGAGCAGTTCTTC
TRBJ1-2,.,.,TRBV19,CASSIGSGGYTF,TGTGCCAGTAGTATAGGGAGTGGTGGCTACACCTTC
TRBJ1-2,TRBD1,.,TRBV5-1,CASSLEGADPFGYTF,TGCGCCAGCAGCCTAGAGGGGGCAGATCCATTCGGCTACACCTTC
TRBJ1-4,TRBD1,.,TRBV11-2,CASSLGGQGAREKLFF,TGTGCCAGCAGCTTAGGTGGACAGGGGGCGCGGGAAAAACTGTTTTTT
TRBJ1-6,TRBD1,.,TRBV7-9,CATHRDSDNSPLHF,TGTGCCACCCACCGGGACAGCGATAATTCACCCCTCCACTTT
TRBJ2-1,.,.,TRBV4-1,CASSQGMRSSYNEQFF,TGCGCCAGCAGCCAAGGAATGAGGAGCTCCTACAATGAGCAGTTCTTC
TRBJ2-7,.,once,TRBV5-1,CASSPTVKSSSYEQYF,TGCGCCAGCAGCCCGACAGTCAAAAGTTCCTCCTACGAGCAGTACTTC
TRBJ1-5,.,few,TRBV30,CAWSDYNQPQHF,TGTGCCTGGAGTGATTACAATCAGCCCCAGCATTTT
TRBJ2-1,.,.,TRBV20-1,CSASWSSYNEQFF,TGCAGTGCCAGTTGGAGCTCCTACAATGAGCAGTTCTTC
TRBJ1-1,.,.,TRBV7-9,CASSLVNATALNTEAFF,TGTGCCAGCAGCTTAGTAAACGCGACAGCTTTGAACACTGAAGCTTTCTTT
TRBJ2-6,.,.,TRBV9,CASSRYPSGANVLTF,TGTGCCAGCAGTCGTTATCCGTCTGGGGCCAACGTCCTGACTTTC
TRBJ2-7,.,.,TRBV27,CASSRDWTYEQYF,TGTGCCAGCAGCCGGGACTGGACCTACGAGCAGTACTTC
TRBJ1-1,.,once,TRBV5-8,CASSLGPGLTREAFF,TGTGCCAGCAGCTTGGGGCCGGGTTTAACGAGAGAAGCTTTCTTT
TRBJ1-1,.,.,TRBV5-5,CASSLDGGRGTEAFF,TGTGCCAGCAGCTTGGATGGGGGCAGGGGCACTGAAGCTTTCTTT